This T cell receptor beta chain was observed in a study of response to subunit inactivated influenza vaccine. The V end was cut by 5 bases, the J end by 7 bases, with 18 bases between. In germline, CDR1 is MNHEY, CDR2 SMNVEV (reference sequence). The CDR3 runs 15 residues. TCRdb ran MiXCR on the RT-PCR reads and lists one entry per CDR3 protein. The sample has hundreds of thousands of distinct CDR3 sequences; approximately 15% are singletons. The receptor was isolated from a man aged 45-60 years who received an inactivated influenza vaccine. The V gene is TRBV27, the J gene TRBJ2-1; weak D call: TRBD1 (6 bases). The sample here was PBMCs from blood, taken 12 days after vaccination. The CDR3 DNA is TGTGCCAGCAGTGCAACCTACAGGGCCCGTAATGAGCAGTTCTTC. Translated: CASSATYRARNEQFF.